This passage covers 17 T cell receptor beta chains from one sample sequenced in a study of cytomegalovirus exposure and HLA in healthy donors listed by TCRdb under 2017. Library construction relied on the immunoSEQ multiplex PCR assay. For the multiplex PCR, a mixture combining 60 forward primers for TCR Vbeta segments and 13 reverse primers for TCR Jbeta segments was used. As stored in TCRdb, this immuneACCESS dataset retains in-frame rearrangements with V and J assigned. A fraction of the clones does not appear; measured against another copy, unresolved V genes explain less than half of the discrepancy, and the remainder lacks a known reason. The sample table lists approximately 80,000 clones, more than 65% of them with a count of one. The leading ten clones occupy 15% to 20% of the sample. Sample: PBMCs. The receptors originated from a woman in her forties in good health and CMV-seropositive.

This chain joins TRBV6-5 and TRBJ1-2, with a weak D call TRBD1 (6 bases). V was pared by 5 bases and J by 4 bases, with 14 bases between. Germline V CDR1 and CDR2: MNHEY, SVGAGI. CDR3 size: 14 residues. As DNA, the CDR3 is TGTGCCAGCAGTAACATACAGGGACCCTATGGCTACACCTTC. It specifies CASSNIQGPYGYTF.

The CDR3 DNA sequence: TGTGCCAGCAGCTTAAGCGGGATGGAGACCCAGTACTTC. Translating it yields CASSLSGMETQYF. The J gene is TRBJ2-5, the V gene TRBV7-9, with 7 bases identical to TRBD2. The V gene end was trimmed by 2 bases and the J gene end by 5 bases; junction bases not matched to a gene: 2. This CDR3 contains 13 residues. Germline V gene sequence: CDR1 SEHNR, CDR2 FQNEAQ (reference sequence).

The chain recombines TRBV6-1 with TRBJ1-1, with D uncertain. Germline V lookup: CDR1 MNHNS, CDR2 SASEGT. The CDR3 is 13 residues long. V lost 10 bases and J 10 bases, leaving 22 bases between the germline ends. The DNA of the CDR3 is TGTGCCACCAAACCAGTGTACGTTGGAGGAGCTTTCTTT. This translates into CATKPVYVGGAFF.

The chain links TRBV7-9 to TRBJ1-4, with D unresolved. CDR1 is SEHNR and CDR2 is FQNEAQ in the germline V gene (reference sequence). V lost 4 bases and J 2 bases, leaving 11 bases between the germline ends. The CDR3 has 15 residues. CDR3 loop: CASSSLEITNEKLFF. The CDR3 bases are TGTGCCAGCAGCTCCCTAGAGATCACTAATGAAAAACTGTTTTTT.

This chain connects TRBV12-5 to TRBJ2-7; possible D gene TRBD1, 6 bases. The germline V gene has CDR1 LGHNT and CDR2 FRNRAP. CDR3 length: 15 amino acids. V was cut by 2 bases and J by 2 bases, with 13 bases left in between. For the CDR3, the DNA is TGTGCTAGTGGTTTGTTGACAGGAGACCCCTACGAGCAGTACTTC. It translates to CASGLLTGDPYEQYF.

CDR3 loop: CASSQDNRGGEQYF. CDR3 nucleotide sequence: TGCGCCAGCAGCCAAGATAACAGGGGTGGCGAGCAGTACTTC. The chain employs TRBV4-3 and TRBJ2-7, with 7 bases matching TRBD1. V shed 0 bases and J 6 bases; nucleotides not matched to a gene: 5. Germline V gene lookup returns CDR1 LGHNA and CDR2 YSLEER. CDR3 length: 14 residues.

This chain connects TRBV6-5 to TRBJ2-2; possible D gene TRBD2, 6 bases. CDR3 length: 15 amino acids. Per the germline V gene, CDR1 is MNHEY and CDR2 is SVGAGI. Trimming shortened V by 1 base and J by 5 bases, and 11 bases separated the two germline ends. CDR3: CASSYWRDRTGELFF. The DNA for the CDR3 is TGTGCCAGCAGTTACTGGCGGGATCGTACCGGGGAGCTGTTTTTT.

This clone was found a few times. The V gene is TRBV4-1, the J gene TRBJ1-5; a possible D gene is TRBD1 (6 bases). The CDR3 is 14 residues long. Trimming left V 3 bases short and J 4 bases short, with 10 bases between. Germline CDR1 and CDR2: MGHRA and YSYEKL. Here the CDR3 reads CASSQGALNQPQHF. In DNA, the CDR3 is TGCGCCAGCAGCCAGGGGGCTTTGAATCAGCCCCAGCATTTT.

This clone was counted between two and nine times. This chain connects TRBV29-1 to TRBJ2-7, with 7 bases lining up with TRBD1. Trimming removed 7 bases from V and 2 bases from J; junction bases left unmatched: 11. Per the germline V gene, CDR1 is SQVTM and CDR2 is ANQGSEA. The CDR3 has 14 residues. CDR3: CSAGSLQGTYEQYF. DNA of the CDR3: TGCAGCGCCGGTAGCCTACAGGGGACCTACGAGCAGTACTTC.

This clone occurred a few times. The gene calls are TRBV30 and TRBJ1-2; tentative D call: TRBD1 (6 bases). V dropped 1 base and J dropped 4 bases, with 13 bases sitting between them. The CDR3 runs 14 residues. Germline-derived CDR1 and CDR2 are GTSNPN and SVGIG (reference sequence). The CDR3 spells CAWSATGSGYGYTF. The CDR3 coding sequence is TGTGCCTGGAGTGCTACAGGGTCGGGCTATGGCTACACCTTC.

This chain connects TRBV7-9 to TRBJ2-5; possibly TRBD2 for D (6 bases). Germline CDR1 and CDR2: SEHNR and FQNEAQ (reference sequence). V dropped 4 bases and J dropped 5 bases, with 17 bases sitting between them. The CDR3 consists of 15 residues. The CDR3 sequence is CASSSSSEAGETQYF. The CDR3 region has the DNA TGTGCCAGCAGCTCAAGCTCCGAGGCGGGGGAGACCCAGTACTTC.

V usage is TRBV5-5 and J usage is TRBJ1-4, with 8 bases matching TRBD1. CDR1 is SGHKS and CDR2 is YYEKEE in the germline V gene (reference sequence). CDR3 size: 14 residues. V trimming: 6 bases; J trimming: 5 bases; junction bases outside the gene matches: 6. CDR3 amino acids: CASTRQGSNEKLFF. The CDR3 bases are TGTGCCAGCACTCGACAGGGGTCAAATGAAAAACTGTTTTTT.

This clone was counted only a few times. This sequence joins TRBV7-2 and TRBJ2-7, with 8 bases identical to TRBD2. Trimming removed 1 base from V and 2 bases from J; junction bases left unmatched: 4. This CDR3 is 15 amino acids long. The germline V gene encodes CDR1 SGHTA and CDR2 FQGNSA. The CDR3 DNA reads TGTGCCAGCAGCTTAGGGCCAGCGGGAGCCTACGAGCAGTACTTC. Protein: CASSLGPAGAYEQYF.

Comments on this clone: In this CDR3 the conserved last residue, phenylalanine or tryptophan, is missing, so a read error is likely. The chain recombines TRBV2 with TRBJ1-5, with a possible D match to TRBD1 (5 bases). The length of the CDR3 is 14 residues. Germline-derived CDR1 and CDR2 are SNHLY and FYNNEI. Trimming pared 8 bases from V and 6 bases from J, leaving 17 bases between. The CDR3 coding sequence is TGTGCCAGCGCCTGGGGTGTAGGGGTTCAGCCCCAGCATGTT. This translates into CASAWGVGVQPQHV.

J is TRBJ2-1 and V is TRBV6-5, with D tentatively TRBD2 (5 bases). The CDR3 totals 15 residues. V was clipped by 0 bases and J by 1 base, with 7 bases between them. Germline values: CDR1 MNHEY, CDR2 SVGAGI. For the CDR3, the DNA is TGTGCCAGCAGTTACTCATCGGGATCCTACAATGAGCAGTTCTTC. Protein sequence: CASSYSSGSYNEQFF.

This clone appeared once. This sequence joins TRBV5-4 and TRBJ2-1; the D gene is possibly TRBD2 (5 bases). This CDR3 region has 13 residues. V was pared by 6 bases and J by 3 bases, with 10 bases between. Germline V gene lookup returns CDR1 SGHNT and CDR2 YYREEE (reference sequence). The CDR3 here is CASNERNYNEQFF. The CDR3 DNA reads TGTGCCAGCAATGAGCGGAACTACAATGAGCAGTTCTTC.

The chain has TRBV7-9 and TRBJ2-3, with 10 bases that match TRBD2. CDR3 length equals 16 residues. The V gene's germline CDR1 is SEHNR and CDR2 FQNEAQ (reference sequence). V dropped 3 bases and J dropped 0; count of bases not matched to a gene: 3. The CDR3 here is CASSFSGRVSTDTQYF. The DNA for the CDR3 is TGTGCCAGCAGCTTCAGCGGGAGGGTAAGCACAGATACGCAGTATTTT.